The present TCR beta chain was sequenced within a study of cytomegalovirus exposure and HLA in healthy donors. From germline, CDR1 is MDHEN and CDR2 SYDVKM. CDR3 length equals 14 residues. V was pared by 3 bases and J by 5 bases, with 4 bases of the junction left unmatched. Researchers ran the PCR with 60 Vbeta and 13 Jbeta primers. Profiling relied on immunoSEQ multiplex PCR, and the TCRdb table lists in-frame clones only, not all of them. Of about 110,000 clones in the sample, roughly four fifths are singletons; the top ten hold roughly 6%. The chain couples TRBV28 to TRBJ1-5; TRBD1 matches 7 bases. The origin of this receptor is a woman aged 50 to 65 in good health and CMV-seropositive. Material for sequencing was PBMCs. CDR3 region: CASSFTGVDQPQHF. CDR3 in DNA: TGTGCCAGCAGTTTCACAGGGGTGGATCAGCCCCAGCATTTT. Using reference TRBV28 and TRBJ1-5 for the parts outside the CDR3, the full variable domain is DVKVTQSSRYLVKRTGEKVFLECVQDMDHENMFWYRQDPGLGLRLIYFSYDVKMKEKGDIPEGYSVSREKKERFSLILESASTNQTSMYLCASSFTGVDQPQHFGDGTRLSIL.